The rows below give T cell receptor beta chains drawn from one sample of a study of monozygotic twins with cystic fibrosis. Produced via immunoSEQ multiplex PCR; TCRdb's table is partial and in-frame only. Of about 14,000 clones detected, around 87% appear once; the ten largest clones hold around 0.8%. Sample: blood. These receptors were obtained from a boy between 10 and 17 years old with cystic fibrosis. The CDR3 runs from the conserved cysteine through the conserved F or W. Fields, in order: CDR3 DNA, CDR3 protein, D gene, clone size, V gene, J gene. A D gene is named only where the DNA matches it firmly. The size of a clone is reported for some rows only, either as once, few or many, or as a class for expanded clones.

TGTGCCAGCAGCCCCGGACAGGTTTGGGCTGAAGCTTTCTTT	CASSPGQVWAEAFF	TRBD1	.	TRBV9	TRBJ1-1
TGTGCCAGCAGCTTCGGGCGGGGGGATTTGTACGAGCAGTACTTC	CASSFGRGDLYEQYF	TRBD2	.	TRBV5-4	TRBJ2-7
TGTGCCAGCAGCTTAGATTCCGGAGGCCCAGTCAGGGGAAAACTGTTTTTT	CASSLDSGGPVRGKLFF	.	.	TRBV11-2	TRBJ1-4
TGTGCCTGGAGTGTTCAGTCAGGAGGACAGCCCCAGCATTTT	CAWSVQSGGQPQHF	.	.	TRBV30	TRBJ1-5
TGCGCCAGCAGCTTGGCAGGCACAGGGGGTTTCGGAGAGACCCAGTACTTC	CASSLAGTGGFGETQYF	TRBD1	.	TRBV5-1	TRBJ2-5
TGTGCCAGCAGCCAAGATGGGGGAGGGGATACGCAGTATTTT	CASSQDGGGDTQYF	TRBD2	.	TRBV4-2	TRBJ2-3
TGCGCCAGCAGTTTAGCGGGGGGCCTGTGGGGGACCCAGTACTTC	CASSLAGGLWGTQYF	TRBD2	.	TRBV5-1	TRBJ2-5
TGTGCCAGCAGCTTGTCGGGCGGTAACACTGAAGCTTTCTTT	CASSLSGGNTEAFF	.	few	TRBV5-6	TRBJ1-1
TGTGCCAGCAGCTTAGACGGATACGGAGGACAGGTGCAGTACTTC	CASSLDGYGGQVQYF	TRBD1	.	TRBV7-2	TRBJ2-7
TGTGCCAGCAGGTCGCCCGGGACTGAAGCTTTCTTT	CASRSPGTEAFF	.	.	TRBV7-9	TRBJ1-1
TGTGCCACCAGCAGCGGGACCGAAAAAACAGATACGCAGTATTTT	CATSSGTEKTDTQYF	.	.	TRBV15	TRBJ2-3
TGTGCCAGCAGTGAAGCCGGCAATGAGCAGTTCTTC	CASSEAGNEQFF	.	.	TRBV2	TRBJ2-1
TGTGCCAGCAGCCGCCTTAGCACAGATACGCAGTATTTT	CASSRLSTDTQYF	.	once	TRBV7-8	TRBJ2-3
TGCGCCAGCAGCGCGGCCCATAATTCACCCCTCCACTTT	CASSAAHNSPLHF	.	.	TRBV5-1	TRBJ1-6
TGCAGTGCGTCAGGGTATGGCTACACCTTC	CSASGYGYTF	.	.	TRBV20-1	TRBJ1-2
TGCGCCAGCACGCCGGGGCGCCGAGGGAATGAGCAGTTCTTC	CASTPGRRGNEQFF	.	.	TRBV5-1	TRBJ2-1
TGCGCCAGCAGTCCGACAGCGGGACTCCGCACAGATACGCAGTATTTT	CASSPTAGLRTDTQYF	TRBD2	.	TRBV5-1	TRBJ2-3
TGTGCCAGTAGTTTCACGGACAGGGGGCCGGATGGCTACACCTTC	CASSFTDRGPDGYTF	TRBD1	.	TRBV19	TRBJ1-2
TGTGCCAGCAGCACCGGACTAGCGGCACCGAGGGGCGTGATCGAGACCCAGTACTTC	CASSTGLAAPRGVIETQYF	TRBD2	.	TRBV7-9	TRBJ2-5
TGCGCCAGCAGCCAAGTTGTCCAGGCGGGGTTGGGCAGCAATCAGCCCCAGCATTTT	CASSQVVQAGLGSNQPQHF	.	.	TRBV4-1	TRBJ1-5
TGTGCCAGCAGTGAAAGGTGGTATTGGGACACTGAAGCTTTCTTT	CASSERWYWDTEAFF	.	.	TRBV2	TRBJ1-1
TGTGCTAGTGCCCCAGGGACTGAGGAGCTGTTTTTT	CASAPGTEELFF	.	few	TRBV12-5	TRBJ2-2
TGTGCCAGCAGTTTAATCACAGATACGCAGTATTTT	CASSLITDTQYF	.	.	TRBV28	TRBJ2-3
TGTGCCAGCAGCGATCATGGGAGTGGGACCCAGTACTTC	CASSDHGSGTQYF	.	once	TRBV6-5	TRBJ2-5
TGTGCCAGGGACAGCTATCAGCCCCAGCATTTT	CARDSYQPQHF	.	.	TRBV6-1	TRBJ1-5
TGTGCCAGTAGTATAGAACCAAGGGGAAATTCACCCCTCCACTTT	CASSIEPRGNSPLHF	.	.	TRBV19	TRBJ1-6
TGTGCCAGCAGCTCCTACAATGAGCAGTTCTTC	CASSSYNEQFF	.	.	TRBV5-4	TRBJ2-1
TGTGCCAGCAGTGAAGGGACTAGCTCCTACGAGCAGTACTTC	CASSEGTSSYEQYF	TRBD2	.	TRBV2	TRBJ2-7
TGCGCCAGCAGCTTACAGGGTGTACAGACCCAGTACTTC	CASSLQGVQTQYF	.	.	TRBV5-1	TRBJ2-5
TGCGCCAGCAGCTTGGCCCCGGGGGGGTCCTACAATGAGCAGTTCTTC	CASSLAPGGSYNEQFF	TRBD2	.	TRBV5-1	TRBJ2-1
TGTGCCAGCAGCTTGGGGGGAGGCTCGCGTCAGCCCCAGCATTTT	CASSLGGGSRQPQHF	.	.	TRBV5-6	TRBJ1-5
TGTGCCAGCAGCACGCGGACCCGAAGCGGGAACTACGAGCAGTACTTC	CASSTRTRSGNYEQYF	.	.	TRBV21-1	TRBJ2-7
TGTGCCAGCAGCAATTTGCTGGGCCGCCTAGCCAAAAACATTCAGTACTTC	CASSNLLGRLAKNIQYF	.	.	TRBV21-1	TRBJ2-4
TGCGCCAGCGGGGCCAGAGGGGGGACAGATACGCAGTATTTT	CASGARGGTDTQYF	.	.	TRBV4-1	TRBJ2-3
TGTGCCAGCAGCCAATCCCCAGACAGGGGTGATGAGACCCAGTACTTC	CASSQSPDRGDETQYF	TRBD1	.	TRBV25-1	TRBJ2-5
TGTGCCAGCAGTGAAATATTCAGGGCGAGCGGGAGGGCCGGCGAGCAGTACTTC	CASSEIFRASGRAGEQYF	TRBD2	.	TRBV6-1	TRBJ2-7
TGTGCCAGCAGCACTGACAAGAGCGGCGGGACTAGCACAGATACGCAGTATTTT	CASSTDKSGGTSTDTQYF	.	.	TRBV9	TRBJ2-3
TGTGCCAGCACCCCGGAGCTGCAAGGGACTGAAGCTTTCTTT	CASTPELQGTEAFF	.	.	TRBV6-1	TRBJ1-1
TGTGCCAGCAGCGTAGGAGGGCTCCTGGGTCAGCCCCAGCATTTT	CASSVGGLLGQPQHF	.	few	TRBV9	TRBJ1-5
TGTGCCATCAGTGAGTCTACAGGGCGGACAGATACGCAGTATTTT	CAISESTGRTDTQYF	.	.	TRBV10-3	TRBJ2-3